Each of the 30 T cell receptor beta chains below was sequenced from the same sample in a study of Ad26.COV2.S vaccination and SARS-CoV-2 variants. Treatment meaning: roughly 19 received Ad26.COV2.S at low or high dose, single or two shots; 5 received placebo; per-sample allocation not given. Day 63 following the first vaccine or placebo injection was when the samples were taken. The data were produced by immunoSEQ multiplex PCR, yet TCRdb's version contains in-frame clones alone and is incomplete. The sample consists of roughly 320,000 clones, around nine tenths of them appearing once. The sequencing here drew on peripheral blood, taken in a trial of Ad26.COV2.S vaccine versus placebo. All receptors derive from a person between 18 and 59 years old who received the Ad26.COV2.S COVID-19 vaccine or a placebo.

The chain combines TRBV14 with TRBJ2-3; D may be TRBD2 (6 bases). Germline CDR1 and CDR2: SGHDN and FVKESK. The CDR3 is 12 residues long. Trimming took off 0 bases at V and 12 bases at J, with 10 bases between the two ends. The CDR3 spells CASSQDGGTQYF. CDR3 in DNA: TGTGCCAGCAGCCAAGATGGAGGGACCCAGTATTTT.

CDR3 sequence: CASSQGGVEQFF. DNA for the CDR3: TGTGCCAGCAGCCAGGGGGGGGTTGAGCAGTTCTTC. V usage is TRBV3-1 (or the pseudogene TRBV3-2) and J usage is TRBJ2-1, with 7 positions matching TRBD2. The CDR3 spans 12 residues. Germline trimming cut 3 bases from V and 9 bases from J; bases unmatched to any gene: 2. Germline lookup yields CDR1 LGHDT and CDR2 YNNKEL (reference sequence).

The V call is TRBV30, the J call TRBJ2-3; 14 bases are shared with TRBD2. The CDR3 runs to 18 residues. Per germline, CDR1 GTSNPN and CDR2 SVGIG (reference sequence). The J segment lost 0 bases and the V segment lost 1 base, leaving 6 bases of the junction unmatched. CDR3 in DNA: TGTGCCTGGAGTGGGACTAGCGGGGGGAGGGCTAGCACAGATACGCAGTATTTT. This sequence encodes CAWSGTSGGRASTDTQYF. The full variable domain, in which reference TRBV30 and TRBJ2-3 provide the parts outside the CDR3, is SQTIHQWPATLVQPVGSPLSLECTVEGTSNPNLYWYRQAAGRGLQLLFYSVGIGQISSEVPQNLSASRPQDRQFILSSKKLLLSDSGFYLCAWSGTSGGRASTDTQYFGPGTRLTVL.

This clone has more than one count but fewer than ten. The same CDR3 can be traced to other DNA sequences in this sample. The chain uses TRBV18 and TRBJ1-5; 9 positions agree with TRBD1. Germline CDR1 is KGHSH and CDR2 is LQKENI. The CDR3 has 14 residues. The ends lost 3 bases at V and 7 bases at J; junction bases unmatched: 4. This CDR3 reads CASSPGQGGQPQHF. CDR3 nucleotide sequence: TGTGCCAGCTCACCGGGACAGGGCGGACAGCCCCAGCATTTT.

The CDR3 bases are TGCGCCAGCAGCTTGGCCGGTAATGAAGCTTTCTTT. It encodes CASSLAGNEAFF. V gene TRBV5-1 combines with J gene TRBJ1-1; D is unresolved. This CDR3 has 12 residues. Germline CDR1 and CDR2: SGHRS and YFSETQ. V was pared by 0 bases and J by 7 bases, with 7 bases between.

This rearrangement joins TRBV28 to TRBJ1-4; D is unclear. Germline assignment: CDR1 MDHEN and CDR2 SYDVKM. The CDR3 contains 15 residues. V dropped 5 bases and J dropped 7 bases, with 17 bases sitting between them. The CDR3 loop reads CASSENAGGGEKLFF. The CDR3 coding sequence is TGTGCCAGCAGTGAAAATGCCGGCGGTGGTGAAAAACTGTTTTTT.

The gene calls are TRBV6-2 or TRBV6-3 and TRBJ2-5; maybe TRBD2 (5 bases). The CDR3 contains 14 residues. V lost 2 bases, J lost 7 bases, and 14 bases lay in between. CDR1 is MNHEY, CDR2 SVGEGT, per germline. Written as DNA, the CDR3 is TGTGCCAGCAGTTACGACCGAAGTGGAGGGACCCAGTACTTC. It encodes CASSYDRSGGTQYF.

The CDR3 protein is CASSQDRSGLVETQYF. CDR3 bases: TGCGCCAGCAGCCAAGATAGGAGCGGTCTAGTGGAGACCCAGTACTTC. The genes are TRBV4-3 and TRBJ2-5; the D gene is possibly TRBD2 (5 bases). CDR1 is LGHNA and CDR2 is YSLEER in the germline V gene. This CDR3 spans 16 amino acids. V was clipped by 0 bases and J by 5 bases, with 16 bases between them.

The gene calls are TRBV4-2 and TRBJ2-7; possibly TRBD1 for D (5 bases). Per the germline V gene, CDR1 is LGHNA and CDR2 is YNFKEQ. With 0 bases removed from V and 2 bases from J, the gap between germline ends came to 14 bases. The CDR3 runs 16 residues. CDR3 in amino acids: CASSQEAGQGPYEQYF. CDR3 coding DNA: TGTGCCAGCAGCCAAGAGGCTGGACAAGGTCCCTACGAGCAGTACTTC.

This clone was seen a handful of times. V usage is TRBV12-3 or TRBV12-4 and J usage is TRBJ1-2, with D perhaps matching TRBD1 (5 bases). Trimming cost V 5 bases and J 7 bases, with 14 bases left between them. This CDR3 region has 13 residues. The CDR3 here is CASSSPGSPGYTF. In nucleotides, the CDR3 is TGTGCCAGCAGTAGCCCAGGGAGTCCTGGCTACACCTTC.

The J gene is TRBJ2-2, the V gene TRBV21-1; TRBD2 is the table's D call and was not checked against the DNA. TRBV21-1 is listed as a pseudogene. This CDR3 contains 14 residues. The CDR3 here is CASPLWGGTGELFF. CDR3 nucleotide sequence: TGTGCCAGCCCCCTTTGGGGGGGGACCGGGGAGCTGTTTTTT.

This rearrangement joins TRBV18 to TRBJ1-2; a weak D match, TRBD1 (6 bases). CDR3 length: 16 amino acids. V dropped 5 bases and J dropped 6 bases, with 22 bases sitting between them. The germline V gene has CDR1 KGHSH and CDR2 LQKENI. The CDR3 DNA sequence: TGTGCCAGCTCAACGGTAGGGGGAATGGGGAACGATGGCTACACCTTC. Its protein is CASSTVGGMGNDGYTF.

The J gene is TRBJ1-1, the V gene TRBV11-2, with D possibly matching TRBD1 (6 bases). The CDR3 is 15 amino acids. CDR1 and CDR2 (germline): SGHAT, FQNNGV. Trimming stripped 1 base from V and 0 bases from J, with 9 bases between. This CDR3 reads CASSLGQGMNTEAFF. The CDR3 DNA reads as TGTGCCAGCAGCTTAGGGCAGGGGATGAACACTGAAGCTTTCTTT.

V and J are TRBV30 and TRBJ1-2; the D is unclear. Between the trimmed V and J ends, which lost 0 bases and 4 bases, there was a span of 9 bases. The length of the CDR3 is 13 residues. Germline V CDR1 and CDR2: GTSNPN, SVGIG (reference sequence). CDR3 amino acids: CAWSVKDVYGYTF. For the CDR3, the DNA is TGTGCCTGGAGTGTTAAGGATGTCTATGGCTACACCTTC.

The V gene is TRBV11-2, the J gene TRBJ2-1; unclear D gene. This CDR3 spans 12 amino acids. Germline V gives CDR1 SGHAT, CDR2 FQNNGV. V lost 2 bases and J lost 9, with 8 bases in between. The CDR3 here is CASSLLGFEQFF. The CDR3 DNA sequence: TGTGCCAGCAGCTTACTAGGGTTTGAGCAGTTCTTC.

V and J are TRBV15 and TRBJ2-3; 7 nucleotides align to TRBD1. After removal of 5 bases from V and 5 bases from J, the junction contained 10 bases not matched to a gene. This CDR3 is 15 amino acids long. The V gene's germline CDR1 is LNHNV and CDR2 YYDKDF (reference sequence). The CDR3 reads CATSGLQGRLDTQYF. The CDR3 DNA sequence: TGTGCCACCAGCGGCCTACAGGGGCGGCTAGATACGCAGTATTTT.

The chain employs TRBV12-5 and TRBJ1-2, with D maybe TRBD1 (5 bases). Germline loops: CDR1 LGHNT, CDR2 FRNRAP. This CDR3 contains 16 residues. Trimming took 4 bases from V and 6 from J, leaving 21 bases between them. CDR3 coding DNA: TGTGCTAGTGGTTCGTCTCCCTCCGGGACGGGAAATGGCTACACCTTC. This translates into CASGSSPSGTGNGYTF.

This chain connects TRBV7-3 to TRBJ1-6; weak D call: TRBD1 (5 bases). V lost 0 bases to trimming and J lost 3 bases, with 9 bases between them. In germline, CDR1 is SGHTA, CDR2 FQGTGA. The CDR3 spans 16 residues. CDR3 sequence: CASSLTGAGYNSPLHF. The CDR3 nucleotides are TGTGCCAGCAGCTTAACCGGGGCAGGCTATAATTCACCCCTCCACTTT.

CDR3 DNA: TGTGCCTGGACCAGGGGGGTCGGGACACCCCTCCACTTT. Its protein is CAWTRGVGTPLHF. The chain recombines TRBV30 with TRBJ1-6, with 7 bases fitting TRBD1. The J segment lost 11 bases and the V segment lost 4 bases, leaving 8 bases of the junction unmatched. The CDR3 has 13 amino acids. The germline gives CDR1 GTSNPN, CDR2 SVGIG (reference sequence).

As for this clone: Other DNA sequences in the sample encode the same CDR3. The V call is TRBV18, the J call TRBJ2-2; 7 nucleotides line up with TRBD2. The CDR3 is 15 amino acids. With 3 bases clipped from V and 2 bases from J, the junction kept 3 bases outside the gene matches. The germline CDR1 and CDR2 sequences are KGHSH and LQKENI. CDR3 DNA sequence: TGTGCCAGCTCACCCCCGGGACTAAACACCGGGGAGCTGTTTTTT. This gives the protein CASSPPGLNTGELFF.

The chain carries TRBV27 and TRBJ1-5; D perhaps matches TRBD1 (5 bases). The V and J ends lost 3 bases and 5 bases respectively, with 20 bases between them. Looked up from germline, CDR1 is MNHEY and CDR2 is SMNVEV (reference sequence). The CDR3 has 17 amino acids. CDR3 residues: CASSLRANPGTYQPQHF. The CDR3 nucleotides read TGTGCCAGCAGTTTGAGGGCAAACCCTGGGACTTATCAGCCCCAGCATTTT.

This clone was seen just once. This rearrangement joins TRBV7-2 to TRBJ2-1; D ambiguous. This CDR3 has 12 residues. Germline CDR1 SGHTA, CDR2 FQGNSA. Trimming stripped 5 bases from V and 9 bases from J, with 11 bases between. The CDR3 DNA is TGTGCCAGCAGCCCCACCCGGTTTGAGCAGTTCTTC. Its protein product is CASSPTRFEQFF.

In its sample, this clone was seen a few times. This chain links TRBV2 with TRBJ1-3, with D possibly being TRBD1 (5 bases). The germline gives CDR1 SNHLY, CDR2 FYNNEI. V lost 5 bases and J lost 8, with 10 bases in between. This CDR3 comprises 12 residues. Written as DNA, the CDR3 is TGTGCCAGCAGTCCCCAGGGCTACACCATATATTTT. Its protein product is CASSPQGYTIYF. Complete variable domain (other parts from reference TRBV2 and TRBJ1-3): EPEVTQTPSHQVTQMGQEVILRCVPISNHLYFYWYRQILGQKVEFLVSFYNNEISEKSEIFDDQFSVERPDGSNFTLKIRSTKLEDSAMYFCASSPQGYTIYFGEGSWLTVV.

This chain connects TRBV24-1 to TRBJ2-1; no clear D. Deletions cut 7 bases from V and 0 bases from J, with 6 bases between. CDR3 length: 13 residues. Looked up from germline, CDR1 is KGHDR and CDR2 is SFDVKD. For the CDR3, the DNA is TGTGCCACCAGCCAGGACTCCTACAATGAGCAGTTCTTC. Amino acid sequence: CATSQDSYNEQFF.

This clone has a single count. The rearrangement joins TRBV6-5 to TRBJ1-6; possibly TRBD1 for D (5 bases). Germline lookup yields CDR1 MNHEY and CDR2 SVGAGI. The CDR3 covers 14 residues. The V gene lost 2 bases and the J gene lost 7 bases, with 9 bases spanning the gap. In DNA, the CDR3 is TGTGCCAGCAGTTACGGGCGGGGGAATTCACCCCTCCACTTT. It specifies CASSYGRGNSPLHF.

This clone has more than one count but fewer than ten. The V and J genes are TRBV19 and TRBJ2-1; D gene ambiguous. CDR1 and CDR2 from the germline V gene are LNHDA and SQIVND (reference sequence). The CDR3 has 15 residues. Trimming removed 3 bases at V and 10 bases at J, with 19 bases between. CDR3 in DNA: TGTGCCAGTAGTATGCCCCTTAGTCGGCTAGGGGAGCAGTTCTTC. Amino acid sequence: CASSMPLSRLGEQFF.

The chain is built from TRBV2 and TRBJ1-2; a weak D match, TRBD1 (5 bases). Germline V gives CDR1 SNHLY, CDR2 FYNNEI. The CDR3 consists of 13 residues. The V end lost 0 bases, the J end lost 7 bases, and 9 bases lay between the germline ends. For the CDR3, the DNA is TGTGCCAGCAGTGAAGCCCGGGGCGGTGGCTACACCTTC. It codes for CASSEARGGGYTF.

The V call is TRBV18, the J call TRBJ2-7; 10 positions agree with TRBD1. V was pared by 3 bases and J by 5 bases, with 7 bases of the junction left unmatched. CDR3 length equals 15 residues. Germline loops: CDR1 KGHSH, CDR2 LQKENI. The CDR3, as DNA: TGTGCCAGCTCACCCCGGGACAGGGGAGGGAACGAGCAGTACTTC. This gives the protein CASSPRDRGGNEQYF.

The V gene is TRBV7-6, the J gene TRBJ1-5; D gene ambiguous. From germline, CDR1 is SGHVS and CDR2 FNYEAQ. This CDR3 is 15 amino acids long. Trimming left V 4 bases short and J 3 bases short, with 13 bases between. The CDR3 is CASSSFVGYNQPQHF. In DNA form, the CDR3 reads TGTGCCAGCAGCTCGTTCGTGGGATACAATCAGCCCCAGCATTTT.

V is TRBV2 and J is TRBJ2-1; no definite D call. There are 13 residues in the CDR3. The germline V gene has CDR1 SNHLY and CDR2 FYNNEI. Deletions cut 4 bases from V and 8 bases from J, with 12 bases between. CDR3 DNA sequence: TGTGCCAGCAGTGTCTCCAGCGCACATGAGCAGTTCTTC. Its protein is CASSVSSAHEQFF. The whole variable domain, filled in from reference TRBV2 and TRBJ2-1, reads EPEVTQTPSHQVTQMGQEVILRCVPISNHLYFYWYRQILGQKVEFLVSFYNNEISEKSEIFDDQFSVERPDGSNFTLKIRSTKLEDSAMYFCASSVSSAHEQFFGPGTRLTVL.